One T cell receptor beta chain is described in this entry. The antigen remains undetermined. This sample was taken from a study of cytomegalovirus exposure and HLA in healthy donors. Study results and limitations: Per a prior analysis, the majority of TCR beta V segments were productive roughly 90% or roughly 30% of the time.

Germline CDR1 is SGHTA and CDR2 is FQGNSA. V was pared by 0 bases and J by 6 bases, with 14 bases between. The CDR3 is 15 amino acids. Researchers ran the PCR with 60 Vbeta and 13 Jbeta primers. Generated by immunoSEQ multiplex PCR, the TCRdb table keeps only in-frame clones and is missing some. Of about 210,000 clones in the sample, around 80% were seen once. The specimen was PBMCs. This sequence joins TRBV7-2 and TRBJ2-5; TRBD2 is a possible D gene (6 bases). The TCR comes from a middle-aged man in good health and CMV-seropositive. CDR3 protein: CASSLANGRGQTQYF. As DNA, the CDR3 is TGTGCCAGCAGCTTAGCAAACGGGAGAGGGCAGACCCAGTACTTC.